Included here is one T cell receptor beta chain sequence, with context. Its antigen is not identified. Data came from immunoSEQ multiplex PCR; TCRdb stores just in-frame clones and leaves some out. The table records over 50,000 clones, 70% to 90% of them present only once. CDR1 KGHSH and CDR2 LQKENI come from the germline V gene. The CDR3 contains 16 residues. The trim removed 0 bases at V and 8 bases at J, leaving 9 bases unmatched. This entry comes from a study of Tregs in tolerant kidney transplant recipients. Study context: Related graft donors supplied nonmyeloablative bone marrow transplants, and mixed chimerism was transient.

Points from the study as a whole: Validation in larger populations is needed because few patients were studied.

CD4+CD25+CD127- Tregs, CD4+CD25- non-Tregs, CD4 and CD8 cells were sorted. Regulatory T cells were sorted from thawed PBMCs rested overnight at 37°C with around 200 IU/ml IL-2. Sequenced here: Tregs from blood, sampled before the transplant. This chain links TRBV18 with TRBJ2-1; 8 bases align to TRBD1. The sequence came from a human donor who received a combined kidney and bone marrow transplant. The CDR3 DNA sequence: TGTGCCAGCTCACCACCTTTAACAGGGGGAATCTATGAGCAGTTCTTC. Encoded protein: CASSPPLTGGIYEQFF.